These T cell receptor beta chains were read from a single sample in a study of radiation and T cells in renal cell carcinoma. Sequencing was performed with immunoSEQ multiplex PCR; in TCRdb, only in-frame clones are kept and a portion is missing. The repertoire has roughly 120,000 clones, around 80% of them found once; the top ten carry under 4%. This sample comprised blood, obtained from a patient whose treatment included radiotherapy and nephrectomy. These receptors came from a woman aged 55-70 years with renal cell carcinoma. Each CDR3 is given with its conserved first and last residue. The order of the fields is J gene, V gene, D gene, clone size, CDR3 protein, CDR3 DNA. D genes are given only for firm matches. Clone size, where shown, is once, few, many, or a class for clones that have expanded.

TRBJ2-5,TRBV4-1,NA,NA,CASSLYRDQETQYF,TGCGCCAGCAGCCTTTACAGGGACCAAGAGACCCAGTACTTC
TRBJ2-7,TRBV25-1,NA,NA,CASSEWQGPSYEQYF,TGTGCCAGCAGTGAATGGCAGGGGCCGTCATACGAGCAGTACTTC
TRBJ1-1,TRBV29-1,NA,NA,CSVDRPGRDTEAFF,TGCAGCGTTGATCGTCCAGGGAGGGACACTGAAGCTTTCTTT
TRBJ1-1,TRBV25-1,NA,NA,CASSEYAGDEAFF,TGTGCCAGCAGTGAATATGCAGGTGATGAAGCTTTCTTT
TRBJ1-6,TRBV19,TRBD1,NA,CASRDRDLYNSPLHF,TGTGCCAGTAGGGACAGGGACCTCTATAATTCACCCCTCCACTTT
TRBJ2-1,TRBV6-1,NA,NA,CASSDRGWYEQFF,TGTGCCAGCAGTGACCGGGGGTGGTATGAGCAGTTCTTC
TRBJ2-7,TRBV11-2,NA,once,CASSSVTYEQYF,TGTGCCAGCAGCTCCGTTACCTACGAGCAGTACTTC
TRBJ1-2,TRBV6-1,NA,NA,CASSEAHRYYGYTF,TGTGCCAGCAGTGAAGCCCACAGATACTATGGCTACACCTTC
TRBJ2-1,TRBV7-9,NA,NA,CATTPRARSYNEQFF,TGTGCCACCACCCCCCGGGCACGCTCCTACAATGAGCAGTTCTTC
TRBJ2-5,TRBV18,NA,NA,CASSPIQYQETQYF,TGTGCCAGCTCACCAATCCAGTACCAAGAGACCCAGTACTTC
TRBJ2-7,TRBV6-1,TRBD2,NA,CASRRDERGSYEQYF,TGTGCCAGCAGGAGGGATGAGCGGGGGTCCTACGAGCAGTACTTC
TRBJ2-7,TRBV7-9,TRBD1,NA,CASSSLDRGRPYEQYF,TGTGCCAGCAGCTCCCTCGACAGGGGGCGCCCCTACGAGCAGTACTTC
TRBJ1-1,TRBV7-9,NA,NA,CASSSPALDTEAFF,TGTGCCAGCAGCTCTCCCGCCCTGGACACTGAAGCTTTCTTT
TRBJ2-7,TRBV6-1,NA,NA,CASSEFTASLAYEQYF,TGTGCCAGCAGTGAATTTACGGCTAGTTTAGCCTACGAGCAGTACTTC